This T cell receptor beta chain was obtained from a study of blood T cell repertoires in COVID-19 (TCRdb year 2020). Broadly, across the study: Collaborator samples came from the United States, Italy and Spain and covered acute and convalescent phases of COVID-19. The prospective study material was composed of cDNA or gDNA derived from T cells, B-cell-depleted T cells, or PBMCs. Subjects who had been exposed to COVID-19, were actively infected with it, or had recovered from it provided the deeply sampled blood TCRbeta repertoires that made up the dataset. The repertoires were made available in a free public database intended to serve as a resource for research on the immune response to SARS-CoV-2. The samples were drawn from the first 160 participants of the ongoing ImmuneRACE study and from over 950 subjects provided by 6 global collaborators. A de-identified subject ID, COVID-19 status, age in years and sex were almost always included in the sample metadata. Where available, HLA class I and class II types were obtained from metadata supplied by the sample provider rather than from assay-based typing.

The immunoSEQ Assay, a bias-controlled multiplex PCR, was used to amplify TCRbeta CDR3 regions from genomic DNA. In the paper's pipeline: Nucleated cell counts per sample were estimated from amplification of reference gene primers within the assay. To quantify the absolute abundance of each unique TCRbeta CDR3 rearrangement, sequence reads were collapsed and filtered. For each sample, productive Simpson clonality was calculated as the square root of Simpson's diversity index across productive rearrangements. What TCRdb holds here is the immuneACCESS table cut down to in-frame rearrangements. Part of the clones is not present; checked against another copy, under half of the missing clones reflect an unresolved V gene, and the others are unexplained. Clonal size and the V and J genes are those of that table, whereas D and trimming came from the DNA. The sample records under 100,000 clones, over 80% of which are singletons. Approximately 1% of the sample is in the top ten clones.

The paper's findings and limits, for the study overall: The amount of clinical and demographic metadata varied by source and participant and was provided uncurated.

From the germline V gene (reference sequence), CDR1 is LNHDA and CDR2 is SQIVND. The V end loses 1 base and the J end loses 7 bases, and a stretch of 8 bases separates them. The CDR3 has 13 amino acids, counting the end cysteine and phenylalanine. The DNA shown is the 39-base CDR3, in frame from base 1. Of note for this clone: Its antigen is unknown. Per-base quality was not reported, and no clone a single base away is much larger than it.

Whole blood was collected in K2EDTA tubes by collaborating institutions according to the institutions' own protocols. Collaborator samples were shipped for TCRbeta analysis as frozen whole blood, isolated PBMCs, or DNA extracted from either sample type. The V gene is TRBV19 and the J gene is TRBJ1-5, with no confident D gene call. The sequence was collected from a human donor in a cohort sampled during active COVID-19. The sample consisted of peripheral blood. The bases are TGTGCCAGTAGTATAGGGCTAGAACAGCCCCAGCATTTT. This yields the protein CASSIGLEQPQHF.